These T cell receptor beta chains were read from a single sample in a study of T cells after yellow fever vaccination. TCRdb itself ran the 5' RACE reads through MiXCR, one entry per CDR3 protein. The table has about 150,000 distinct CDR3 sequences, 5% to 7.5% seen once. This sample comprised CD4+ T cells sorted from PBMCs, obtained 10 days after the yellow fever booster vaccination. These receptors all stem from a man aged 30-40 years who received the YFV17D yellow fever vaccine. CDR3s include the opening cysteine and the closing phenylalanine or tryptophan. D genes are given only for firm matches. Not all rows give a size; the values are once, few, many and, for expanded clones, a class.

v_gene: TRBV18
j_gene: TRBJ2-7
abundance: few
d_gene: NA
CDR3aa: CASSQSGEAFYEQYF
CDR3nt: TGTGCCAGCTCGCAGTCGGGGGAAGCCTTCTACGAGCAGTACTTC

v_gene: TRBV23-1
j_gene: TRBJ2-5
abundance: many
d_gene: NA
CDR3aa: CASSQSLQGETQYF
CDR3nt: TGCGCCAGCAGTCAATCGTTGCAGGGGGAGACCCAGTACTTC

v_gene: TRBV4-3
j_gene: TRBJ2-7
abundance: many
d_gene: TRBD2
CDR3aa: CASSQKTGGVYEQYF
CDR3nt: TGCGCCAGCAGCCAAAAAACGGGAGGGGTTTACGAGCAGTACTTC

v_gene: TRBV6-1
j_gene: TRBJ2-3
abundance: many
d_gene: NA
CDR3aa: CASSQWLAGRTDTQYF
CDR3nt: TGTGCCAGCAGTCAATGGCTAGCTGGGAGGACAGATACGCAGTATTTT

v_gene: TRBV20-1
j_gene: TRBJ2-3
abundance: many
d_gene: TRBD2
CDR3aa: CSARGGRTDTQYF
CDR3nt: TGCAGTGCTAGGGGAGGGCGCACAGATACGCAGTATTTT

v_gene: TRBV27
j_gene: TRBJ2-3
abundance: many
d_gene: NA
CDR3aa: CASSLSGGTQYF
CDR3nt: TGTGCCAGCAGTTTATCGGGGGGTACGCAGTATTTT

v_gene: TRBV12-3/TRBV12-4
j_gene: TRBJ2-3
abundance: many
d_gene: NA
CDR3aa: CASSLGQRELGTQYF
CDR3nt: TGTGCCAGCAGTTTGGGCCAACGCGAATTAGGTACGCAGTATTTT

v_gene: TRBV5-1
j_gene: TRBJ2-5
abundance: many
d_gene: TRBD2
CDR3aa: CASSPPGSGRLETQYF
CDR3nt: TGCGCCAGCAGCCCCCCTGGGAGCGGGAGGTTGGAGACCCAGTACTTC

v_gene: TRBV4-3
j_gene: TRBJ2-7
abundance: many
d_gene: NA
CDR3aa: CASSQDWQNYEQYF
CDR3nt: TGCGCCAGCAGCCAAGATTGGCAGAACTACGAGCAGTACTTC

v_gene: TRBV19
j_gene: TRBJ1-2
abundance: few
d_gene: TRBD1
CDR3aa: CASSTRQGLRYTF
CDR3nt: TGTGCCAGTAGTACCCGACAGGGCTTGCGCTACACCTTC

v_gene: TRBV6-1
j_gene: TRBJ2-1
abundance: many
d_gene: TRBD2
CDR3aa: CASSVAGATPYNEQFF
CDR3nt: TGTGCCAGCAGTGTAGCGGGAGCAACCCCCTACAATGAGCAGTTCTTC

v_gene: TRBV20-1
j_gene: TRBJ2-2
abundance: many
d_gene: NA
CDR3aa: CSARAGVNTGELFF
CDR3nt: TGCAGTGCTAGAGCAGGGGTGAACACCGGGGAGCTGTTTTTT

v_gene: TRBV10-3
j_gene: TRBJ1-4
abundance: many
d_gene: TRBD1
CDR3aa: CAISEDRGNEKLFF
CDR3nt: TGTGCCATCAGCGAAGACAGGGGCAATGAAAAACTGTTTTTT

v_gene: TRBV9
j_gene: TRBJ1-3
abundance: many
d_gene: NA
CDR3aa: CASSVGASNSGNTIYF
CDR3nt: TGTGCCAGCAGCGTAGGTGCGTCCAACTCTGGAAACACCATATATTTT

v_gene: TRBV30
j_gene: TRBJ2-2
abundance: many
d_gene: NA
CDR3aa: CAWSGFNTGELFF
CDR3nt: TGTGCCTGGAGCGGGTTTAACACCGGGGAGCTGTTTTTT

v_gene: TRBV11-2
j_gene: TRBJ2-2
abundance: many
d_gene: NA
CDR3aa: CASSFSETLGELFF
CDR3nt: TGTGCCAGCAGCTTTTCGGAGACACTCGGGGAGCTGTTTTTT

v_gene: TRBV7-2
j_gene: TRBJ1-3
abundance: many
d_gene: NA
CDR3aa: CASSLSDSGYGNTIYF
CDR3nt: TGTGCCAGCAGCTTATCGGACAGCGGGTACGGAAACACCATATATTTT

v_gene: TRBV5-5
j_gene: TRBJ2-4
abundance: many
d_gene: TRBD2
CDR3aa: CASSPGGGAGNIQYF
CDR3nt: TGTGCCAGCAGCCCGGGAGGGGGGGCAGGAAACATTCAGTACTTC

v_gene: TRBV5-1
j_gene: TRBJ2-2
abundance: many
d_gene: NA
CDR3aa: CASSLDYFTGELFF
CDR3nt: TGCGCCAGCAGCTTGGACTATTTCACCGGGGAGCTGTTTTTT

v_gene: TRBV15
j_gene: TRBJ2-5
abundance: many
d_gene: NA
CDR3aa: CATSRDRTGEETQYF
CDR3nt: TGTGCCACCAGCAGAGATAGAACGGGGGAAGAGACCCAGTACTTC

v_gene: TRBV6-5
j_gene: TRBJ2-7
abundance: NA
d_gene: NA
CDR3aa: CASSYASRGTGYEQYF
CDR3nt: TGTGCCAGCAGTTACGCGTCGAGGGGAACGGGTTACGAGCAGTACTTC

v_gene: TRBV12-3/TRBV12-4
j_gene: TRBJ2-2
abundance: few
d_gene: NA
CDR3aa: CASSSGHGGRTGELFF
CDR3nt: TGTGCCAGCAGCTCGGGGCATGGCGGGCGGACCGGGGAGCTGTTTTTT

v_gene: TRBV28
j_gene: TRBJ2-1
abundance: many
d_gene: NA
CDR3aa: CASSTASPPHNEQFF
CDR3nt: TGTGCCAGCAGTACCGCTAGCCCCCCTCACAATGAGCAGTTCTTC

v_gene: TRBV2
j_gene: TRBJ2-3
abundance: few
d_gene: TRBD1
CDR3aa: CASTGTGVSTDTQYF
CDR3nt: TGTGCCAGCACTGGGACAGGGGTTAGCACAGATACGCAGTATTTT

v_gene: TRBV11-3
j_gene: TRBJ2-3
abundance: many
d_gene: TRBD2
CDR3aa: CASSSGLAPNTDTQYF
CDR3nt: TGTGCCAGCAGCTCAGGACTAGCACCGAACACAGATACGCAGTATTTT

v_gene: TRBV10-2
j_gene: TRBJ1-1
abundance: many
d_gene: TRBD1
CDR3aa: CASIFVGQGPEAFF
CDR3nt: TGCGCCAGCATTTTTGTTGGACAGGGCCCTGAAGCTTTCTTT

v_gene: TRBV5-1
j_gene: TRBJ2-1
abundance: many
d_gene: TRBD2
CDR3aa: CASSLVAGGWNEQFF
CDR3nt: TGCGCCAGCAGCTTGGTCGCGGGAGGCTGGAATGAGCAGTTCTTC

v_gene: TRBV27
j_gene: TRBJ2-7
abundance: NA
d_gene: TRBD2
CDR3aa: CASSLGRGAYEQYF
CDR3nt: TGTGCCAGCAGTTTGGGACGGGGGGCCTACGAGCAGTACTTC

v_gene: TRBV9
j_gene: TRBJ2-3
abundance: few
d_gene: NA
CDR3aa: CASSVRTTGADTQYF
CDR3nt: TGTGCCAGCAGCGTAAGAACAACTGGGGCAGATACGCAGTATTTT

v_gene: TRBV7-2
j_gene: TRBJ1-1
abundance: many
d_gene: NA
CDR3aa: CASSLVQEVEAFF
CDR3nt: TGTGCCAGCAGCTTAGTTCAGGAGGTTGAAGCTTTCTTT

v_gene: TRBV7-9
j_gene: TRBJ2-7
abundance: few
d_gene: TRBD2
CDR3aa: CASSMSGRSGGEQYF
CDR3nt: TGTGCCAGCAGCATGAGCGGGAGGAGCGGCGGGGAGCAGTACTTC

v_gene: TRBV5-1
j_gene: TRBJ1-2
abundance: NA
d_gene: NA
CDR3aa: CASSQGPFDGYTF
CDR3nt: TGCGCCAGCAGTCAGGGGCCCTTCGATGGCTACACCTTC

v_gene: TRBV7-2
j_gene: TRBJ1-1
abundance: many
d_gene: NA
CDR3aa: CASSTGTGKAFF
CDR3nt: TGTGCCAGCAGCACGGGGACGGGGAAAGCTTTCTTT

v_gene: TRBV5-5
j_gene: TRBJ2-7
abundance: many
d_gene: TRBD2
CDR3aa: CASSLQLAGLYEQYF
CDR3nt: TGTGCCAGCAGCTTGCAACTAGCGGGTCTCTACGAGCAGTACTTC

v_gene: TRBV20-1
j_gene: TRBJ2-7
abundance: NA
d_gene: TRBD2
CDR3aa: CSARDSRAGDYEQYF
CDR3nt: TGCAGTGCTAGAGATAGTAGGGCGGGAGACTACGAGCAGTACTTC

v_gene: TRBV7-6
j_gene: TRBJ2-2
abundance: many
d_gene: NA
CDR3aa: CASSLFEGAVSGELFF
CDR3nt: TGTGCCAGCAGCTTGTTCGAGGGAGCGGTCTCCGGGGAGCTGTTTTTT

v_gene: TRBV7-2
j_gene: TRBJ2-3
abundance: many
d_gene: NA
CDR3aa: CASSLRVAEKGYF
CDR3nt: TGTGCCAGCAGCTTAAGGGTAGCGGAAAAGGGGTATTTT

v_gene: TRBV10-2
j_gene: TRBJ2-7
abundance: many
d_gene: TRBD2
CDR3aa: CASSLAGEGTYEQYF
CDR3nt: TGCGCCAGCAGCTTAGCGGGAGAGGGTACCTACGAGCAGTACTTC

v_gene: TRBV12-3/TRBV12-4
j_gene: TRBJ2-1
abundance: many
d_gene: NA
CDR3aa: CASRGDLQGSYNEQFF
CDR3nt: TGTGCCAGCAGGGGGGACTTACAAGGGAGCTACAATGAGCAGTTCTTC

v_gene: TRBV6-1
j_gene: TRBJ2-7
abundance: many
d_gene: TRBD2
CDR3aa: CASKALAGGSYEQYF
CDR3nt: TGTGCCAGCAAGGCACTAGCGGGAGGATCCTACGAGCAGTACTTC

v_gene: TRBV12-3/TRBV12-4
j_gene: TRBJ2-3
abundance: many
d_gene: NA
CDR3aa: CASRKFDRDTDTQYF
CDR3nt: TGTGCCAGCAGAAAATTTGACAGAGACACAGATACGCAGTATTTT

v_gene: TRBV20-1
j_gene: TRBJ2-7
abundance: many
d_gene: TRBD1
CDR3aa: CSVENPGQSYEQYF
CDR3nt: TGCAGTGTCGAAAACCCGGGACAGTCCTACGAGCAGTACTTC

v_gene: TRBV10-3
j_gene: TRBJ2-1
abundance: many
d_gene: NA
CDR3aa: CAISEEYNEQFF
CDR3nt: TGTGCCATCAGTGAGGAGTACAATGAGCAGTTCTTC

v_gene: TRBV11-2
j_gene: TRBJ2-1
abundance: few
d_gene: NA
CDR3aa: CASSLGAESYNEQFF
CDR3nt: TGTGCCAGCAGCTTAGGAGCGGAGTCCTACAATGAGCAGTTCTTC

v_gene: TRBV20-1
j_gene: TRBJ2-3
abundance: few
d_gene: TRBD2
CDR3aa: CSAGTSGRGTDTQYF
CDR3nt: TGCAGTGCGGGGACTAGCGGGAGGGGGACAGATACGCAGTATTTT

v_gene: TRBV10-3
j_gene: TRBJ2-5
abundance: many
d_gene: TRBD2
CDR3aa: CAIGDLGGGETQYF
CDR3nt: TGTGCCATCGGCGACTTGGGGGGAGGGGAGACCCAGTACTTC

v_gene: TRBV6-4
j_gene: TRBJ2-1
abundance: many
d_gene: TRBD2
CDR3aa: CASSDLGLAGNEQFF
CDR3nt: TGTGCCAGCAGTGACCTCGGACTAGCGGGCAATGAGCAGTTCTTC

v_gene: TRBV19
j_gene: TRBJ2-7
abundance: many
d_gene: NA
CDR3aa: CASSVSGTFTAHEQYF
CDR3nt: TGTGCCAGTAGTGTCTCCGGGACCTTCACTGCCCACGAGCAGTACTTC

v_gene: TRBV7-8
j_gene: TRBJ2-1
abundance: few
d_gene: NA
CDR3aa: CASSPRGGFQSDEQFF
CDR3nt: TGTGCCAGCAGCCCCAGGGGGGGCTTCCAATCCGATGAGCAGTTCTTC

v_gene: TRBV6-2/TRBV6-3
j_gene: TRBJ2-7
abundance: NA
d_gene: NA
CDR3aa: CASTTFHGSDYEQYF
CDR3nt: TGTGCCAGCACCACCTTTCATGGTAGCGACTACGAGCAGTACTTC

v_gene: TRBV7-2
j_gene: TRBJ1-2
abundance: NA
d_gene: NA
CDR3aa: CASSLAPGDGYTF
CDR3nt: TGTGCCAGCAGCTTAGCGCCGGGAGATGGCTACACCTTC

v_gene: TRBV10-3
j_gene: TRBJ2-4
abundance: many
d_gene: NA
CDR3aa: CAISEQGAKNIQYF
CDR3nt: TGTGCCATCAGTGAGCAGGGAGCCAAAAACATTCAGTACTTC

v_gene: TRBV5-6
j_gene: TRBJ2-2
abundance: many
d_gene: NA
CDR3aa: CASSYSSPGELFF
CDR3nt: TGTGCCAGCAGTTACAGTAGTCCGGGGGAGCTGTTTTTT

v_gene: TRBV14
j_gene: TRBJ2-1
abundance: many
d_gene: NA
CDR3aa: CASSQDKGVGYNEQFF
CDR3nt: TGTGCCAGCAGCCAAGACAAGGGGGTTGGCTACAATGAGCAGTTCTTC